Only one count was recorded for the clone carrying this TCR beta chain. Primed by a sample-barcoded 5' primer and a J-beta primer mix, a second PCR proceeded for about 6 to 11 cycles. TCRdb processed the 5' RACE reads anew with MiXCR; each CDR3 protein has one entry. The table has about 780,000 distinct CDR3 sequences, about a quarter seen once. These data are taken from a study of blood T cells in healthy people across ages. The V gene's germline CDR1 is MNHEY and CDR2 SVGEGT. V gave up 2 bases and J gave up 3 bases, with 14 bases separating them. The CDR3 is 16 amino acids. The sample was also reused in another study, on T cells of mothers and their children.

This sequence joins TRBV6-2 or TRBV6-3 and TRBJ2-1, with a possible D match to TRBD1 (5 bases). This TCR was sampled from a boy aged 10-17 years in good health. Material: blood. CDR3 in DNA: TGTGCCAGCAGTTACCGAGACAGCTCGTTCTACAATGAGCAGTTCTTC. Translating it yields CASSYRDSSFYNEQFF.